These 9 T cell receptor beta chains share one sample of origin, sequenced in a study of T cells in Graves' hyperthyroidism and ophthalmopathy. Authors of the study amplified TCR beta CDR3 regions from RNA transcripts. Carried out on the TCR CDR3, a first-round RT-PCR used the HTBI primer set. MiXCR was run by TCRdb on the multiplex PCR reads, yielding one entry per CDR3 protein. The sample lists hundreds of thousands of distinct CDR3 sequences; less than 25% were seen once. The sample was blood. The receptors here all came from a woman in her 30s with Graves' ophthalmopathy.

This clonotype appeared many times. The rearrangement joins TRBV29-1 to TRBJ2-4, with 9 bases matching TRBD1. Germline V CDR1 and CDR2: SQVTM, ANQGSEA. The CDR3 has 15 residues. Losses at the gene ends were 4 bases for V and 5 bases for J; bases not matched to a gene: 9. This CDR3 is CSVARDRDLENIQYF. The CDR3 DNA is TGCAGCGTTGCCCGGGACAGGGATCTAGAAAACATTCAGTACTTC.

The gene calls are TRBV4-1 and TRBJ2-1, with TRBD2 matching 12 bases. The CDR3 covers 15 residues. The germline V gene encodes CDR1 MGHRA and CDR2 YSYEKL. The V segment lost 6 bases and the J segment 6 bases; nucleotides outside the gene matches: 6. This CDR3 reads CASSLLAGGPNEQFF. As DNA, the CDR3 is TGCGCCAGCAGTCTGCTAGCGGGGGGGCCCAATGAGCAGTTCTTC.

V and J are TRBV6-1 and TRBJ2-3, with D possibly matching TRBD2 (5 bases). Trimming removed 2 bases at V and 1 base at J, with 13 bases between. The CDR3 runs to 16 residues. CDR1 and CDR2 from the germline V gene are MNHNS and SASEGT. The CDR3 region is CASSESRRVRTDTQYF. The CDR3 DNA is TGTGCCAGCAGTGAAAGCCGGCGGGTCCGCACAGATACGCAGTATTTT.

The chain employs TRBV14 and TRBJ2-5; 7 nucleotides match TRBD1. Germline V gene sequence: CDR1 SGHDN, CDR2 FVKESK. V shed 4 bases and J 4 bases; nucleotides not matched to a gene: 6. The CDR3 has 14 residues. The CDR3 sequence: CASSPTGWGETQYF. The CDR3 DNA is TGTGCCAGCAGCCCGACAGGGTGGGGAGAGACCCAGTACTTC.

The rearrangement joins TRBV28 to TRBJ2-7; D perhaps matches TRBD1 (7 bases). CDR3 size: 16 residues. Trimming pared 6 bases from V and 2 bases from J, leaving 20 bases between. The germline V gene encodes CDR1 MDHEN and CDR2 SYDVKM. CDR3 loop: CASSLPRAGQTYEQYF. DNA of the CDR3: TGTGCCAGCAGCCTCCCGCGGGCGGGACAGACCTACGAGCAGTACTTC.

This clonotype showed up many times. The chain recombines TRBV19 with TRBJ1-2; 7 bases line up with TRBD1. V trimming: 8 bases; J trimming: 2 bases; junction bases outside the gene matches: 8. The germline CDR1 and CDR2 sequences are LNHDA and SQIVND (reference sequence). The CDR3 has 14 amino acids. The DNA of the CDR3 is TGTGCCAGTTCCCCCGGGACAGAGAACTATGGCTACACCTTC. Its protein product is CASSPGTENYGYTF. Filled out from reference TRBV19 and TRBJ1-2, the complete variable domain reads DGGITQSPKYLFRKEGQNVTLSCEQNLNHDAMYWYRQDPGQGLRLIYYSQIVNDFQKGDIAEGYSVSREKKESFPLTVTSAQKNPTAFYLCASSPGTENYGYTFGSGTRLTVV.

The CDR3 here is CASSQRGAGQEAFF. The CDR3 region has the DNA TGTGCCAGCAGCCAACGGGGGGCTGGGCAGGAAGCTTTCTTT. The gene calls are TRBV3-1 and TRBJ1-1, with D possibly matching TRBD1 (6 bases). Trimming cost V 2 bases and J 8 bases, with 15 bases left between them. CDR3 size: 14 residues. From germline, CDR1 is LGHDT and CDR2 YNNKEL (reference sequence).

Ten or more counts support this clonotype. The chain joins TRBV6-2 or TRBV6-3 to TRBJ1-5; no clear D gene. The CDR3 runs 16 residues. Trimming shortened V by 10 bases and J by 3 bases, and 22 bases separated the two germline ends. Germline-derived CDR1 and CDR2 are MNHEY and SVGEGT. CDR3 sequence (DNA): TGTGCCACCATGACTCCTAGGAGCGCCCCCAATCAGCCCCAGCATTTT. It codes for CATMTPRSAPNQPQHF.

The chain combines TRBV6-1 with TRBJ1-2; D is possibly TRBD1 (5 bases). V dropped 7 bases and J dropped 9 bases, with 15 bases sitting between them. CDR1 and CDR2 from the germline V gene are MNHNS and SASEGT. The CDR3 is 12 residues long. The CDR3, as DNA: TGTGCCAGCACGAACCAAGGACATAGCTACACCTTC. This sequence encodes CASTNQGHSYTF.